The 5 T cell receptor beta chains below all came from one sample that was sequenced in a study of OX40 agonist ivuxolimab in advanced cancers. Libraries were prepared by immunoSEQ multiplex PCR; TCRdb keeps only in-frame clonotypes and omits some of them. The top ten clones hold 3.1% of a sample with fewer than 70,000 clones, around 78% of them seen once. The sample in question was CD4+ or CD8+ T cells sorted from blood, obtained in a trial of the OX40 agonist ivuxolimab. The source is an adult with an advanced solid tumor such as melanoma, head and neck, liver or kidney cancer.

In this sample, this clone turned up once. The chain uses TRBV19 and TRBJ2-7, with 9 bases that match TRBD1. Per germline, CDR1 LNHDA and CDR2 SQIVND (reference sequence). The V and J ends lost 5 bases and 5 bases, in that order; junction bases with no gene match: 4. This CDR3 region has 13 residues. CDR3 loop: CASSGQGSHEQYF. The CDR3 nucleotides are TGTGCCAGTAGTGGACAGGGGTCCCACGAGCAGTACTTC.

As concerns this clone: This specimen includes other DNA sequences encoding the same CDR3. In DNA, the CDR3 is TGCGCCAGCAGCTCCCCGGGGGCCAACGTCCTGACTTTC. Translated, it gives CASSSPGANVLTF. The V and J genes are TRBV5-1 and TRBJ2-6; unclear D gene. Germline-derived CDR1 and CDR2 are SGHRS and YFSETQ. V lost 3 bases to trimming and J lost 4 bases, with 5 bases between them. CDR3 length equals 13 residues.

This chain connects TRBV5-6 to TRBJ1-5; 9 bases fit TRBD1. The CDR3 loop spans 14 amino acids. V dropped 4 bases and J dropped 7; count of bases not matched to a gene: 6. Germline assignment: CDR1 SGHDT and CDR2 YYEEEE. The CDR3 loop reads CASSGQGRGQPQHF. CDR3 nucleotide sequence: TGTGCCAGCAGCGGACAGGGGCGGGGACAGCCCCAGCATTTT.

CDR3 DNA: TGTGCCAGCAGCGGAGGGACAGCTAGCACAGATACGCAGTATTTT. Translating gives CASSGGTASTDTQYF. The chain recombines TRBV9 with TRBJ2-3, with 7 positions matching TRBD1. V shed 3 bases and J 0 bases; nucleotides not matched to a gene: 4. CDR1 and CDR2 from the germline V gene are SGDLS and YYNGEE. The CDR3 extends over 15 amino acids.

The chain employs TRBV6-5 and TRBJ1-2; unclear D gene. The CDR3 runs 13 residues. Germline loops: CDR1 MNHEY, CDR2 SVGAGI. Trimming removed 5 bases from V and 8 bases from J, with 15 bases in between. The CDR3, as DNA: TGTGCCAGCAGTGGTGAGAGGGTACGCGGCTACACCTTC. Protein sequence: CASSGERVRGYTF.